This T cell receptor beta chain was retrieved from a study of vaccination and CD4 T cells after COVID-19. The wider study: Convalescent donors were composed of six males and four females, of whom two were Hispanic. Median time from second vaccine dose to sampling was roughly 65 days (14 to 241).

Notes on this clonotype: Its antigen remains unidentified.

Trimming stripped 2 bases from V and 4 bases from J, with 19 bases between. The germline V gene has CDR1 SGHDT and CDR2 YYEEEE. There are 16 residues in the CDR3. TCRdb passed the PCR reads through MiXCR, listing each CDR3 protein once. The table lists some 18,000 distinct CDR3 sequences, around 68% of them singletons. Study-level points and caveats: The median number of SARS-CoV-2-reactive clonotypes increased from about 20 to 38, a change that did not reach significance. Only post-vaccination samples contained a median approximately 90% of the reactive clones in convalescent patients.

This TCR came from a human donor who had recovered from COVID-19. This chain uses TRBV5-6 with TRBJ2-7, with a possible D match to TRBD2 (5 bases). The material was CD4+ T cells from blood, obtained before SARS-CoV-2 vaccination. DNA for the CDR3: TGTGCCAGCAGCTTAATCGGGCATTCGGGGTGGTACGAGCAGTACTTC. It encodes CASSLIGHSGWYEQYF.